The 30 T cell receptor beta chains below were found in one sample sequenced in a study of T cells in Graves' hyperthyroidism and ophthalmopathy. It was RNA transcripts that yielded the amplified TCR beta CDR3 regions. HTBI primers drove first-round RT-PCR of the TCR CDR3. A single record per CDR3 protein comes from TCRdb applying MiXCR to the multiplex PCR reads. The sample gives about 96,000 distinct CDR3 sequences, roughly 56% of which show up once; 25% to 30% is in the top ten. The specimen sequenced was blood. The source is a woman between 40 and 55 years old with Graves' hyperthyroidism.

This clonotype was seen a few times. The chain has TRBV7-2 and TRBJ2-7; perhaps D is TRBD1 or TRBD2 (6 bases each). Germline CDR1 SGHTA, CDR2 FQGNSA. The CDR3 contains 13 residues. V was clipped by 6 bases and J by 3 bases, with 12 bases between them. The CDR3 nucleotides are TGTGCCAGCAGAGGAGGGGGTCTCTACGAGCAGTACTTC. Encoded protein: CASRGGGLYEQYF.

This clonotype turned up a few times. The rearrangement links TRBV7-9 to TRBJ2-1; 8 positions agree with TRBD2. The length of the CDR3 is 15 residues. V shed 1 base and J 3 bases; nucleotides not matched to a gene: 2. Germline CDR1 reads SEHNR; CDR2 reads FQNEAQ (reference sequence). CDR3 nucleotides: TGTGCCAGCAGCTTAGTAGCGGGATACTACAATGAGCAGTTCTTC. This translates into CASSLVAGYYNEQFF.

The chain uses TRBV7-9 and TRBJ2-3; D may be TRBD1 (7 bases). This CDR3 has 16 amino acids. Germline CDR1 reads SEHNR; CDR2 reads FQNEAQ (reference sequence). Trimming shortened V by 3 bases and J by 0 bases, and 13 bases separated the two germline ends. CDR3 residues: CASSLDRRASTDTQYF. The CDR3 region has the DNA TGTGCCAGCAGCTTGGACAGGAGGGCCAGCACAGATACGCAGTATTTT.

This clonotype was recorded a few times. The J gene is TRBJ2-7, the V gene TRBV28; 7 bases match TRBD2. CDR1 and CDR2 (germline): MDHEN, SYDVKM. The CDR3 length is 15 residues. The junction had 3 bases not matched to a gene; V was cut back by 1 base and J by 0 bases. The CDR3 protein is CASSLSWGGSYEQYF. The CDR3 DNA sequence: TGTGCCAGCAGTTTATCGTGGGGGGGCTCCTACGAGCAGTACTTC. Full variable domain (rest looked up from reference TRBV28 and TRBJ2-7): DVKVTQSSRYLVKRTGEKVFLECVQDMDHENMFWYRQDPGLGLRLIYFSYDVKMKEKGDIPEGYSVSREKKERFSLILESASTNQTSMYLCASSLSWGGSYEQYFGPGTRLTVT.

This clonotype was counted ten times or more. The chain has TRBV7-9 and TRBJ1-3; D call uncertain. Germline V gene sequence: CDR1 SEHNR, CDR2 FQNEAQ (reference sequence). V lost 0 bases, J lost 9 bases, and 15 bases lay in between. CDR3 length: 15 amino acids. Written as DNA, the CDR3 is TGTGCCAGCAGCTTAGCGTGGGCTTTTGGTGGCACCATATATTTT. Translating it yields CASSLAWAFGGTIYF.

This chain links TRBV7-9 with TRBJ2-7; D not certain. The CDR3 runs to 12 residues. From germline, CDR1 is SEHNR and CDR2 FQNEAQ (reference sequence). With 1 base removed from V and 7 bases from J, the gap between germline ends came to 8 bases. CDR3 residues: CASSLGQREQYF. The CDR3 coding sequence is TGTGCCAGCAGCTTAGGGCAGAGGGAGCAGTACTTC.

CDR3 residues: CSVERAGNTF. CDR3 coding DNA: TGCAGCGTTGAGAGGGCAGGCAACACCTTC. This sequence joins TRBV29-1 and TRBJ1-2; unclear D gene. Germline V gene sequence: CDR1 SQVTM, CDR2 ANQGSEA. Trimming took 3 bases from V and 12 from J, leaving 11 bases between them. The CDR3 totals 10 residues.

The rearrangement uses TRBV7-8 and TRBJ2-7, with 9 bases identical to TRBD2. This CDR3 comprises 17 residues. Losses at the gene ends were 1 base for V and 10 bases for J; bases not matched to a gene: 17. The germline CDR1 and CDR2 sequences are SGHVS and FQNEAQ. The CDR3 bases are TGTGCCAGCAGCTTAGGATCTAGCGGGATAATCACGGAGGCCCAGTACTTC. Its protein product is CASSLGSSGIITEAQYF. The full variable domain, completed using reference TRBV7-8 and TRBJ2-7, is GAGVSQSPRYKVAKRGQDVALRCDPISGHVSLFWYQQALGQGPEFLTYFQNEAQLDKSGLPSDRFFAERPEGSVSTLKIQRTQQEDSAVYLCASSLGSSGIITEAQYFGPGTRLTVT.

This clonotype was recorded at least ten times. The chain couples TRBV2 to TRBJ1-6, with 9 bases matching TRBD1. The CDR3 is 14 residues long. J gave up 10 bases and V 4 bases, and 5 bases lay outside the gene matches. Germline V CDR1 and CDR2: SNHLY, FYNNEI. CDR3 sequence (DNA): TGTGCCAGCAGTGGGCGGGACAGGGACTCACCCCTCCACTTT. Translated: CASSGRDRDSPLHF.

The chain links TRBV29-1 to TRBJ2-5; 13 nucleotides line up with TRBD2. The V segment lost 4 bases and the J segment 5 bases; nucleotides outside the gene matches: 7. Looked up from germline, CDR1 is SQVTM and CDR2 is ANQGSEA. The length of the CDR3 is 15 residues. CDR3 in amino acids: CSVVTSGRAGETQYF. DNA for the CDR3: TGCAGCGTTGTAACTAGCGGGAGGGCCGGGGAGACCCAGTACTTC.

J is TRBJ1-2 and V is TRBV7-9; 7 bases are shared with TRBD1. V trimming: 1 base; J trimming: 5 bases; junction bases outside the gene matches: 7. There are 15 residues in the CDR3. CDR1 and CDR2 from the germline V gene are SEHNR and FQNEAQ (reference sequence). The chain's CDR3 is CASSLGDSGGYGYTF. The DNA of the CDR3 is TGTGCCAGCAGCTTAGGGGACAGCGGAGGGTATGGCTACACCTTC.

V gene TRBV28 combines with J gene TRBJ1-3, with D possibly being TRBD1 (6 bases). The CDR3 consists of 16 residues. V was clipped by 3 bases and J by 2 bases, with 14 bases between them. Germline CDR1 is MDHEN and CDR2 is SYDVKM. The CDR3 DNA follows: TGTGCCAGCAGTTTGTTCACAGGGATCGCTGGAAACACCATATATTTT. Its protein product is CASSLFTGIAGNTIYF.

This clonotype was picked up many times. CDR3 loop: CASSSGSYEQYF. In DNA form, the CDR3 reads TGTGCCAGCAGTTCGGGTTCCTACGAGCAGTACTTC. The chain joins TRBV6-6 to TRBJ2-7; D not certain. V was cut by 4 bases and J by 1 base, with 5 bases left in between. Germline loops: CDR1 MNHNY, CDR2 SVGAGI (reference sequence). The CDR3 is 12 amino acids.

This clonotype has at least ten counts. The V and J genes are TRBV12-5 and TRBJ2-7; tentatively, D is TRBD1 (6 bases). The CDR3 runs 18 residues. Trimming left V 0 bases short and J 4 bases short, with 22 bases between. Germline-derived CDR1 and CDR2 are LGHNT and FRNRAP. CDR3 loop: CASGLVLDRDTIPYEQYF. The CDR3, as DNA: TGTGCTAGTGGTTTGGTCCTAGACCGGGACACCATCCCGTACGAGCAGTACTTC.

For the CDR3, the DNA is TGCAGTGCCGACGACAGGGGAGGTGAAAAACTGTTTTTT. This gives the protein CSADDRGGEKLFF. The chain recombines TRBV20-1 with TRBJ1-4; 8 nucleotides match TRBD1. The CDR3 has 13 residues. Germline trimming cut 6 bases from V and 7 bases from J; bases unmatched to any gene: 7. Looked up from germline, CDR1 is DFQATT and CDR2 is SNEGSKA (reference sequence).

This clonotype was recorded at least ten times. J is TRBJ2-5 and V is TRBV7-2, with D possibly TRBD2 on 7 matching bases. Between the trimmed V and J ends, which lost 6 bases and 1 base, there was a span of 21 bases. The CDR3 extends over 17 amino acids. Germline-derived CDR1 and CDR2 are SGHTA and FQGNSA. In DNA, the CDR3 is TGTGCCAGCAGTTCCTCCGGGGGGCTTCCATTCCAAGAGACCCAGTACTTC. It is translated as CASSSSGGLPFQETQYF.

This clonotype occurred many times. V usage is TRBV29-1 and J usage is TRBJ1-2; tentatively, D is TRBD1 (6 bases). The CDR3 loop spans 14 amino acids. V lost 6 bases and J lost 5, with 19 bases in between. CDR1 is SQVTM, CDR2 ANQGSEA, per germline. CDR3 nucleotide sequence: TGCAGCGTCCCTGAGGATGGACAGCTTTATGGCTACACCTTC. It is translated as CSVPEDGQLYGYTF.

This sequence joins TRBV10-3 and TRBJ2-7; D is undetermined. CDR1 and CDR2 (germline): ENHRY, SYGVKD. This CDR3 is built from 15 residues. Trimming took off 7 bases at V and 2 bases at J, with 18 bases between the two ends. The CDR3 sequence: CAITKGRSGAYEQYF. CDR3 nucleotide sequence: TGTGCCATCACCAAGGGCCGGTCCGGAGCCTACGAGCAGTACTTC.

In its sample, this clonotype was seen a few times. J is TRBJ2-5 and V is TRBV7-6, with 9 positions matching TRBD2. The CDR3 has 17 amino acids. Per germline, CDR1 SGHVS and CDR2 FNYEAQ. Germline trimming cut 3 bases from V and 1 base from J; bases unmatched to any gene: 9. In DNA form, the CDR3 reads TGTGCCAGCAGCTTCGCGGGGCCTAGCGGGACCCAAGAGACCCAGTACTTC. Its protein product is CASSFAGPSGTQETQYF.

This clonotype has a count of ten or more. CDR3 DNA: TGTGCCAGCAGCCAACTACAGGGGGGTATGATCTACGAGCAGTACTTC. Encoded protein: CASSQLQGGMIYEQYF. The chain uses TRBV14 and TRBJ2-7; 8 bases match TRBD1. The junction had 9 bases not matched to a gene; V was cut back by 2 bases and J by 3 bases. The CDR3 consists of 16 residues. Germline V CDR1 and CDR2: SGHDN, FVKESK.

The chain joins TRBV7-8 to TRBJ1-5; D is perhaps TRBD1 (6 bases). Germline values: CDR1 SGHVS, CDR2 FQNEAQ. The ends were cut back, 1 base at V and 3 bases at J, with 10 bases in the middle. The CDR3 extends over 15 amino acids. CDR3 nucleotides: TGTGCCAGCAGCTTAGGGAGGGGGAACAATCAGCCCCAGCATTTT. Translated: CASSLGRGNNQPQHF. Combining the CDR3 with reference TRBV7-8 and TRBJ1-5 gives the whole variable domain GAGVSQSPRYKVAKRGQDVALRCDPISGHVSLFWYQQALGQGPEFLTYFQNEAQLDKSGLPSDRFFAERPEGSVSTLKIQRTQQEDSAVYLCASSLGRGNNQPQHFGDGTRLSIL.

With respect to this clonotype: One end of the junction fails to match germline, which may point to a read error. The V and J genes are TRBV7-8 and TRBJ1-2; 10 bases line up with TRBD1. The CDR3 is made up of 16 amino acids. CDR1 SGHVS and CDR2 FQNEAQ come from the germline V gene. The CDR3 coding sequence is TGTGCCAGCAGTTTAGCGGGGGGACAGGGGACCTATGGCTACACCTTC. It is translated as CASSLAGGQGTYGYTF.

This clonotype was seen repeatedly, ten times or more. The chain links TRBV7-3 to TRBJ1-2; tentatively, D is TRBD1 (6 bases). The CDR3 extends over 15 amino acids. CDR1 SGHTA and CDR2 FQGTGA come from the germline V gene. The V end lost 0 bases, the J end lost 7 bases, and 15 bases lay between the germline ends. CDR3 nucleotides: TGTGCCAGCAGCTTAACGGGAGGGGGAACAGCTGGCTACACCTTC. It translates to CASSLTGGGTAGYTF.

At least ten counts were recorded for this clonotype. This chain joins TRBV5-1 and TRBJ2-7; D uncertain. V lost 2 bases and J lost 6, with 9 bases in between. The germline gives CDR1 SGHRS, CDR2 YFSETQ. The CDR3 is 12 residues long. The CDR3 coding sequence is TGCGCCAGCAGCTTTGAAGGGATCGAGCAGTACTTC. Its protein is CASSFEGIEQYF.

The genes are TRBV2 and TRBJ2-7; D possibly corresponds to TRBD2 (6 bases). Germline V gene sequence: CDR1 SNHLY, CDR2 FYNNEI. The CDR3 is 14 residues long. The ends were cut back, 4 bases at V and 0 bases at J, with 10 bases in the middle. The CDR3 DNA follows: TGTGCCAGCAGTGTAGGGACTGTCTCCTACGAGCAGTACTTC. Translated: CASSVGTVSYEQYF.

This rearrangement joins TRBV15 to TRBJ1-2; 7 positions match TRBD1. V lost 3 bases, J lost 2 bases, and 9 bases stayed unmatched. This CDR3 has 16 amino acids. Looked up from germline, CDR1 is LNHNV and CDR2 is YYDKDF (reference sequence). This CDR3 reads CATSSLDRAENYGYTF. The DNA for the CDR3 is TGTGCCACCAGCAGCCTAGACAGGGCCGAGAACTATGGCTACACCTTC.

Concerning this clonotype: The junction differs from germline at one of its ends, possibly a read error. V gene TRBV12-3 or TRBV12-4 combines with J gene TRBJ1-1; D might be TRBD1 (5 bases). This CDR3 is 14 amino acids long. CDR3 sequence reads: CASRLGTVNTEALF. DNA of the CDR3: TGTGCCAGCAGACTAGGGACGGTGAACACTGAAGCTCTCTTT.

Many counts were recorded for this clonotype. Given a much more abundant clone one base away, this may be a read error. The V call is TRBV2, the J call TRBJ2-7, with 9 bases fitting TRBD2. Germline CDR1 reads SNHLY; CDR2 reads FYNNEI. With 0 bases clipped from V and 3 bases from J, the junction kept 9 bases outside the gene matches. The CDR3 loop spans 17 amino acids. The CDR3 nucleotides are TGTGCCAGCAGTGAAGCGGGGACTAGCCCCCTGAACTACGAGCAGTACTTC. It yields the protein CASSEAGTSPLNYEQYF.

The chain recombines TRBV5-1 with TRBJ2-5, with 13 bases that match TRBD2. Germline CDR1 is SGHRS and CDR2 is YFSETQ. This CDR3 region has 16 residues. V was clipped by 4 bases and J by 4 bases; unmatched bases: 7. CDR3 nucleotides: TGCGCCAGCAGCCCGGGACTAGCGGGATGGGGAGAGACCCAGTACTTC. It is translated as CASSPGLAGWGETQYF.

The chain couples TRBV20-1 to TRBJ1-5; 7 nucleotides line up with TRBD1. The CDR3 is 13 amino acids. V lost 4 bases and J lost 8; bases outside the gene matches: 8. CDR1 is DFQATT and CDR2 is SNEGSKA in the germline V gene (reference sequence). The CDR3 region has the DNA TGCAGTGCTAAGGACAGGATTACTGAGCCCCAGCATTTT. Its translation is CSAKDRITEPQHF.